A selection of T cell receptor beta chains follows, all from one sample in a study of T and B cells in COVID-19 patients. TCRdb recomputed calls from the multiplex PCR reads with MiXCR, one row per CDR3 protein. In the table there are some 13,000 distinct CDR3 sequences, less than 30% of which are singletons. The specimen sequenced was blood. These receptor sequences come from a human donor who had recovered from COVID-19. CDR3s include the opening cysteine and the closing phenylalanine or tryptophan. A D gene is named only where the DNA matches it firmly.

V gene	J gene	D gene	CDR3 protein
TRBV27	TRBJ2-7	NA	CASSFLPSSYEQYF
TRBV15	TRBJ2-1	TRBD2	CATSRDPHPTGGLGEQFF
TRBV6-6	TRBJ2-1	NA	CASRRTVRDTLGGNDEQFF
TRBV27	TRBJ1-5	NA	CASSLRQGPNQPQHF
TRBV6-2/TRBV6-3	TRBJ2-5	TRBD2	CASSVLAGGRGETQYF
TRBV6-1	TRBJ1-5	NA	CASTAPGEGNQPHHF
TRBV7-2	TRBJ2-7	NA	CASSLDGGRFEQYF
TRBV7-9	TRBJ1-3	NA	CASSLGGGPQWYF
TRBV6-4	TRBJ2-3	TRBD1	CASSDSTGGPDTQYF
TRBV5-4	TRBJ2-7	NA	CASSFGGVEGEQYF
TRBV6-5	TRBJ2-7	TRBD1	CASSWDRGGRVKYF
TRBV20-1	TRBJ1-2	NA	CSADVRGGYGYTF
TRBV7-2	TRBJ2-7	TRBD2	CASSLGRLAGEQYF
TRBV19	TRBJ2-7	NA	CASSMVQGGKGEQYF
TRBV12-3/TRBV12-4	TRBJ1-5	TRBD1	CASRQNRGGNQPQHF
TRBV7-6	TRBJ2-5	TRBD2	CASSRTSGTRETQYF
TRBV20-1	TRBJ2-3	TRBD1	CSARVGDRARDGTQYF
TRBV5-1	TRBJ2-3	TRBD1	CATPPVPQGPDTDTQYF
TRBV7-2	TRBJ1-1	NA	CASSLAARDRRTEAFF
TRBV20-1	TRBJ2-6	TRBD1	CSARDWRGTGESGANVLTF
TRBV5-6	TRBJ2-7	TRBD1	CASSLDGQATYEQYF
TRBV12-3/TRBV12-4	TRBJ2-6	NA	CASRGAGLDSGANVLTF
TRBV18	TRBJ2-7	NA	CASSPTTEEQYF
TRBV5-6	TRBJ2-1	TRBD2	CASSLGLALYSYNEQFF
TRBV6-5	TRBJ2-5	TRBD2	CASSPGTSGMIQETQYF
TRBV6-6	TRBJ1-1	NA	CASSYGEGTEAFF
TRBV4-2	TRBJ2-3	TRBD1	CASSQVPGQGASASTSTDTQYF
TRBV5-5	TRBJ1-5	NA	CASSLGPDQPQHF
TRBV7-9	TRBJ1-1	NA	CASDGMNTEAFF
TRBV6-1	TRBJ1-2	TRBD1	CASSAGTGTGNYGYTF
TRBV20-1	TRBJ2-5	NA	CSAGSGLRSGETQYF
TRBV20-1	TRBJ2-1	NA	CSARQGLRNEQFF
TRBV15	TRBJ2-7	TRBD2	CATSLGVAGGRGEQYF
TRBV6-5	TRBJ2-7	TRBD1	CASSWDRAEEQYF
TRBV7-2	TRBJ2-2	TRBD2	CASSLDLAGGTTGELFF
TRBV5-1	TRBJ2-3	NA	CASSFGGGSYDTQYF
TRBV7-9	TRBJ2-7	TRBD2	CASSLSGGERRQYF
TRBV19	TRBJ1-6	NA	CASRVGANSPLHF
TRBV2	TRBJ2-7	TRBD1	CASRTGVPYEQYF
TRBV5-5	TRBJ1-2	NA	CASSLDPTNYGYTF
TRBV5-4	TRBJ2-1	NA	CASSWGVGEREQFF
TRBV6-1	TRBJ2-7	NA	CASRGGSSYEQYF
TRBV6-2/TRBV6-3	TRBJ1-1	TRBD1	CASRPPQQGAFF
TRBV27	TRBJ2-7	NA	CASSPREVRSSYEQYF
TRBV5-4	TRBJ2-5	TRBD2	CASSQVAGPQETQYF
TRBV12-3/TRBV12-4	TRBJ1-1	NA	CASTPPYSMNTEAFF
TRBV5-4	TRBJ1-2	TRBD1	CASSGDRAGGYTF
TRBV30	TRBJ2-5	NA	CAWSAAGSWTQYF
TRBV11-2	TRBJ2-2	NA	CASSLELWTANTGELFF
TRBV2	TRBJ2-5	NA	CASTVGETQYF
TRBV6-5	TRBJ2-7	NA	CASSYYRSYEQYF
TRBV10-2	TRBJ2-3	NA	CASSGAADTQYF
TRBV6-1	TRBJ2-4	TRBD2	CASSDVGTGTSGIASGIQYF
TRBV6-1	TRBJ2-1	TRBD2	CASSEASGGANEQFF
TRBV7-9	TRBJ1-4	NA	CASSLDFRLNEKLFF